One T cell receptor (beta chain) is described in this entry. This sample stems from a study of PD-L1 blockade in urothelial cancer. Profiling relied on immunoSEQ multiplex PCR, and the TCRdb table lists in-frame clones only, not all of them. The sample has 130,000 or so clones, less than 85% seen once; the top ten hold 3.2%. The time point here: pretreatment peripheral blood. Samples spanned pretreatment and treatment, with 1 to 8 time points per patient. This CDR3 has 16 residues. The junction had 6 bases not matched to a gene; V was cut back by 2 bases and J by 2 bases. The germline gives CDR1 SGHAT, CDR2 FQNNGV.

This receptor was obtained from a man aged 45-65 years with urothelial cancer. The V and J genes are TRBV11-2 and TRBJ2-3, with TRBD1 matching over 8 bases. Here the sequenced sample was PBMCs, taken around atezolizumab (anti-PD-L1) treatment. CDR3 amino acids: CASSLKTGGSTDTQYF. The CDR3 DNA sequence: TGTGCCAGCAGCTTAAAAACAGGGGGGTCCACAGATACGCAGTATTTT.